Detailed here is one T cell receptor (beta chain). V lost 0 bases, J lost 8 bases, and 5 bases lay in between. CDR1 is LNHNV and CDR2 is YYDKDF in the germline V gene (reference sequence). This CDR3 has 12 amino acids. TCRdb's copy holds only in-frame clones and misses some; the assay was immunoSEQ multiplex PCR. The sample consists of about 83,000 clones, 70% to 85% of them appearing once. The data stem from a study of OX40 agonist ivuxolimab in advanced cancers. V gene TRBV15 combines with J gene TRBJ2-1, with D tentatively TRBD1 (5 bases). This TCR was recovered from an adult with an advanced solid tumor such as melanoma, head and neck, liver or kidney cancer. Sample: CD4+ or CD8+ T cells sorted from blood, taken in a trial of the OX40 agonist ivuxolimab. The CDR3 coding sequence is TGTGCCACCAGCAGAGACAGGGATGAGCAGTTCTTC. Translated, it gives CATSRDRDEQFF.